This entry features one T cell receptor beta chain sequence. Its antigen is as yet unknown. With 5 bases removed from V and 4 bases from J, the gap between germline ends came to 18 bases. The CDR3 covers 15 residues. Germline V lookup: CDR1 SGHTA, CDR2 FQGNSA. The sample is drawn from a study of blood T cells in healthy people across ages. Study results and limitations: Naive CD4+ cells and diversity were both higher in long-lived donors than in aged donors. Percentage of naive T cells showed a strong correlation with TCR beta diversity.

Using a J-beta primer mix together with a sample-barcoded 5' primer, a second PCR was run for roughly 7 to 12 cycles. With 12 random nucleotides, a template-switch adaptor tagged each individual cDNA molecule. TCRdb fed the 5' RACE reads into MiXCR, producing one record per CDR3 protein. The sample lists 790,000 or so distinct CDR3 sequences; more than 35% were seen once. This clonotype originated in an elderly man in good health. The sequenced sample was blood. The rearrangement links TRBV7-2 to TRBJ2-7; D might be TRBD1 (5 bases). CDR3 in DNA: TGTGCCAGCAGCCCCCAGGGATCAGCATTATACGAGCAGTACTTC. Translated: CASSPQGSALYEQYF.